The sequence of this T cell receptor (beta chain) was determined in a study of T cell responses to AZD1222 COVID-19 vaccine. Study-level points and caveats: Sampling that yielded the repertoires occurred only after the peak T cell response. Recipients of two AZD1222 doses showed rising Spike-specific TCR breadth and depth. Seropositive AZD1222 recipients at baseline numbered only 6 or 7. Among the donors, most were white British and more were female, and clonal diversity was possibly underestimated.

Profiling relied on immunoSEQ multiplex PCR, and the TCRdb table lists in-frame clones only, not all of them. The table has around 100,000 clones, 70% to 90% seen once. On this clone itself: Its antigen is still unknown.

This CDR3 is built from 13 residues. The V and J ends lost 0 bases and 6 bases respectively, with 7 bases between them. Germline V gene sequence: CDR1 LGHNA, CDR2 YSLEER. V and J are TRBV4-3 and TRBJ2-3, with TRBD1 as a possible D gene (5 bases). The TCR originated in an adult in good health. Source: peripheral blood, taken on day 0 of AZD1222 vaccination. CDR3 in amino acids: CASSQEGADTQYF. The CDR3 DNA reads TGCGCCAGCAGCCAAGAAGGGGCGGATACGCAGTATTTT.